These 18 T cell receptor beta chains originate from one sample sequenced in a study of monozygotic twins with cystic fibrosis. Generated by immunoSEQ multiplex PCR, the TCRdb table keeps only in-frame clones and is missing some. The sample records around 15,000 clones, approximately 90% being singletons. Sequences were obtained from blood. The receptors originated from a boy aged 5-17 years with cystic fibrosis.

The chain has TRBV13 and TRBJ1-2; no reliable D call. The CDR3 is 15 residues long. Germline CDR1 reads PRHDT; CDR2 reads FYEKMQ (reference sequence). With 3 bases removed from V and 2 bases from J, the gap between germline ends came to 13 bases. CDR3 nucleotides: TGTGCCAGCAGCTTCGGGCTTCCCCCCAACTATGGCTACACCTTC. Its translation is CASSFGLPPNYGYTF.

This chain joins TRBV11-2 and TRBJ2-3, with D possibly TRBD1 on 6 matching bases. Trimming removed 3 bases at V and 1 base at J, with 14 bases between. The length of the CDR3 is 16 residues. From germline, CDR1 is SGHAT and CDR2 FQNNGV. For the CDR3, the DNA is TGTGCCAGCAGCTTCCGTGGGGACACACGCACAGATACGCAGTATTTT. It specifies CASSFRGDTRTDTQYF.

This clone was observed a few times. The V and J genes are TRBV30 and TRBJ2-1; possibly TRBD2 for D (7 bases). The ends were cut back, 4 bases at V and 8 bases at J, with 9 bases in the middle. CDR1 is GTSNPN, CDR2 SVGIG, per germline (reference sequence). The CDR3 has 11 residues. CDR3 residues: CAWTGGYEQFF. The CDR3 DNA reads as TGTGCCTGGACGGGGGGCTATGAGCAGTTCTTC.

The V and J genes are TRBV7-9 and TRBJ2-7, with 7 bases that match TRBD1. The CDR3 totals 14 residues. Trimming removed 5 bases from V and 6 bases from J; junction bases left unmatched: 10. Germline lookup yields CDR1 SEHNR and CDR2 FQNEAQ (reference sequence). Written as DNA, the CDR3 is TGTGCCAGCAGCCTAGACAGGGTGCTCTCCGAGCAGTACTTC. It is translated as CASSLDRVLSEQYF.

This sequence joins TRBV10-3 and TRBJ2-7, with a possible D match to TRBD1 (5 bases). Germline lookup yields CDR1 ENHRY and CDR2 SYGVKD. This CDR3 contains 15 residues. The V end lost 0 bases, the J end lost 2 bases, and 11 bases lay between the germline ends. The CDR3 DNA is TGTGCCATCAGTGAGTCAGGCAGGGCCCCCTACGAGCAGTACTTC. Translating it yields CAISESGRAPYEQYF.

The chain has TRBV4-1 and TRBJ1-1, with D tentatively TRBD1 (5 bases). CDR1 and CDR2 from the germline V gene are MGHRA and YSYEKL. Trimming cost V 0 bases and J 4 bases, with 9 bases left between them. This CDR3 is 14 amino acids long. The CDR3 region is CASSQDLGATEAFF. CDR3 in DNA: TGCGCCAGCAGCCAAGATCTTGGGGCCACTGAAGCTTTCTTT.

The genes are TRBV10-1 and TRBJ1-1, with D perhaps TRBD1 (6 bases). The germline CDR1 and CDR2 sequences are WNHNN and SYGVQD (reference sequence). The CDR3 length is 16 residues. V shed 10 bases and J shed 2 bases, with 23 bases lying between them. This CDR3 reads CATVPGEGDSNTEAFF. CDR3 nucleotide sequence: TGCGCCACCGTACCGGGGGAGGGGGATTCCAACACTGAAGCTTTCTTT.

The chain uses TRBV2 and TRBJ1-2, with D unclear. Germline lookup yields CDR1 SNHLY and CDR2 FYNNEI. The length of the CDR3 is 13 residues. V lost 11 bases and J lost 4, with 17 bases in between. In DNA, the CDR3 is TGTGCCTCGCCCAACAAACAGATCTATGGCTACACCTTC. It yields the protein CASPNKQIYGYTF.

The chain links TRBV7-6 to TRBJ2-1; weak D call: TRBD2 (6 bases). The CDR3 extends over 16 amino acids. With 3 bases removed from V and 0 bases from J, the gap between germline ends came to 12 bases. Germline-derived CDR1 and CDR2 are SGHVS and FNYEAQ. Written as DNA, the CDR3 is TGTGCCAGCAGCTTTTTAACGGGAGACTCCTACAATGAGCAGTTCTTC. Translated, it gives CASSFLTGDSYNEQFF.

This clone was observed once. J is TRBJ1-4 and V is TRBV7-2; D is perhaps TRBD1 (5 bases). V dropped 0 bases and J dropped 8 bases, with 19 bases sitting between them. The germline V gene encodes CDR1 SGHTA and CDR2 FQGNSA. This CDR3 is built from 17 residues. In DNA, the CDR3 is TGTGCCAGCAGCTTAGCGATCGGGGGGACGAGGGACGAAAAACTGTTTTTT. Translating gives CASSLAIGGTRDEKLFF.

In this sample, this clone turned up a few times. The CDR3 spells CASPTGTGGYNEQFF. For the CDR3, the DNA is TGTGCCAGCCCCACCGGGACAGGGGGATACAATGAGCAGTTCTTC. The V call is TRBV6-1, the J call TRBJ2-1, with 11 bases lining up with TRBD1. Germline-derived CDR1 and CDR2 are MNHNS and SASEGT. CDR3 length: 15 amino acids. V dropped 8 bases and J dropped 4; count of bases not matched to a gene: 7.

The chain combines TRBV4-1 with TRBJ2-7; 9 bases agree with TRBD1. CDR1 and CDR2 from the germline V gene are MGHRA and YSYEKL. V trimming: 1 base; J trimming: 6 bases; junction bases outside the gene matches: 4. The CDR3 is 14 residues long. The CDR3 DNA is TGCGCCAGCAGCCAAGCCGGGACAGGGTCCGAGCAGTACTTC. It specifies CASSQAGTGSEQYF.

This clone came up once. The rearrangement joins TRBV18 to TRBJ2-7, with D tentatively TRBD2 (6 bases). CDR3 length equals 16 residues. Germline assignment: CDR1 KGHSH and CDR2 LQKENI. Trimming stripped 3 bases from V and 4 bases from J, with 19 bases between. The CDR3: CASSPYYSAGLYEQYF. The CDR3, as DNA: TGTGCCAGCTCACCCTATTATTCCGCGGGACTGTACGAGCAGTACTTC.

The chain's CDR3 is CASSCDILPYNEQFF. DNA of the CDR3: TGTGCCAGCAGCTGTGACATTCTGCCCTACAATGAGCAGTTCTTC. This chain links TRBV7-9 with TRBJ2-1; D is unresolved. Trimming pared 4 bases from V and 2 bases from J, leaving 12 bases between. Looked up from germline, CDR1 is SEHNR and CDR2 is FQNEAQ (reference sequence). This CDR3 is built from 15 residues.

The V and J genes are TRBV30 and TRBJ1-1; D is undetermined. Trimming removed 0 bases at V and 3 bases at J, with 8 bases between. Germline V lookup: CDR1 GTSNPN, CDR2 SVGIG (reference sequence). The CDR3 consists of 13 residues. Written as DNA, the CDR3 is TGTGCCTGGAGTGTTTCAGGTGACACTGAAGCTTTCTTT. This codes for CAWSVSGDTEAFF.

Written as DNA, the CDR3 is TGCGCCAGCAGCTTGGCCAGGACCGGCGGGGAGCTGTTTTTT. It encodes CASSLARTGGELFF. The genes are TRBV5-1 and TRBJ2-2; D uncertain. The CDR3 contains 14 residues. V was clipped by 0 bases and J by 7 bases, with 10 bases between them. Germline V gene lookup returns CDR1 SGHRS and CDR2 YFSETQ. The entire variable domain, with the rest obtained from reference TRBV5-1 and TRBJ2-2, is as follows: KAGVTQTPRYLIKTRGQQVTLSCSPISGHRSVSWYQQTPGQGLQFLFEYFSETQRNKGNFPGRFSGRQFSNSRSEMNVSTLELGDSALYLCASSLARTGGELFFGEGSRLTVL.

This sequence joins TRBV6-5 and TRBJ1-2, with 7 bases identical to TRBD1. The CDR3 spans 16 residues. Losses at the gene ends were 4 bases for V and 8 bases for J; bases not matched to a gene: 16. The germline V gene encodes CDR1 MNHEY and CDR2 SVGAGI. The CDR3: CASSSFTGTERGGYTF. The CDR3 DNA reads TGTGCCAGCAGTTCTTTTACCGGGACAGAGAGGGGAGGCTACACCTTC.

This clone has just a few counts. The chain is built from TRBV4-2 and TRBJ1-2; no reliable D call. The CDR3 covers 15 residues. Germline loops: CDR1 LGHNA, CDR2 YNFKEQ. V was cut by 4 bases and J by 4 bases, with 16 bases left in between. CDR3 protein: CASSPTRPGSYGYTF. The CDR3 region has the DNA TGTGCCAGCAGCCCTACCCGGCCTGGAAGCTATGGCTACACCTTC.